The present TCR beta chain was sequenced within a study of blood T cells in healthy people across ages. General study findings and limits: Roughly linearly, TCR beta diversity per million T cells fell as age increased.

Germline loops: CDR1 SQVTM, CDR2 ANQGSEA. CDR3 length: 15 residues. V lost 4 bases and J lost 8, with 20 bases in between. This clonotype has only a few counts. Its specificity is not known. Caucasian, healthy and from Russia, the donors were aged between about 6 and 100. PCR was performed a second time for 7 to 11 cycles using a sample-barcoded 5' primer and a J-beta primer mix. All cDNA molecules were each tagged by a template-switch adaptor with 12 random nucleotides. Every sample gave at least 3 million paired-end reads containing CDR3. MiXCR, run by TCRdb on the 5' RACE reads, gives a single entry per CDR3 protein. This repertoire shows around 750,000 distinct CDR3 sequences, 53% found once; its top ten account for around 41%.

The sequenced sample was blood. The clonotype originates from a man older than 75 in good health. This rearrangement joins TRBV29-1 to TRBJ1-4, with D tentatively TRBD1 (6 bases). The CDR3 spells CSVVIPGGPGEKLFF. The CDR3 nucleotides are TGCAGCGTTGTGATTCCGGGGGGGCCGGGCGAAAAACTGTTTTTT.